This record looks at one TCR beta chain sequence and its context. No antigen is known for it. The entry originates in a study of OX40 agonist ivuxolimab in advanced cancers. Overall study: From roughly 20 to 85 years was the age range, with a mean of roughly 64 years, and around 83% were male. General study points: Averaged across samples, CD8+ T cells carried more expanded clones than CD4+ did.

Sequencing used immunoSEQ multiplex PCR; TCRdb keeps in-frame clones, though not all of them. The sample carries nearly 80,000 clones, roughly 94% recorded once. The CDR3 runs to 17 residues. The germline gives CDR1 LGHNA, CDR2 YSLEER. The ends lost 1 base at V and 2 bases at J; junction bases unmatched: 9. Peripheral blood came from all dose cohorts at three timepoints. This TCR was sampled from an adult with an advanced solid tumor such as melanoma, head and neck, liver or kidney cancer. The rearrangement links TRBV4-3 to TRBJ1-2; TRBD1 matches 8 bases. This specimen consisted of CD4+ or CD8+ T cells sorted from blood, obtained in a trial of the OX40 agonist ivuxolimab. As DNA, the CDR3 is TGCGCCAGCAGCCAAGGGACAGGGAGGGACCTAAACTATGGCTACACCTTC. It yields the protein CASSQGTGRDLNYGYTF.